What follows are 25 T cell receptor beta chains derived from one specimen sequenced in a study of blood T cell repertoires in COVID-19. Using immunoSEQ multiplex PCR, the repertoire was profiled, and TCRdb retains in-frame clones only, with some absent. The sample contains 200,000 to 300,000 clones, about nine tenths of which appear only once. Sequencing used PBMCs or T cells enriched from blood (not recorded which). The receptors stem from a woman between 18 and 29 years old who had recovered from COVID-19.

The genes are TRBV7-9 and TRBJ1-2; D remains unclear. Germline CDR1 SEHNR, CDR2 FQNEAQ (reference sequence). V lost 5 bases, J lost 4 bases, and 8 bases lay in between. The CDR3 extends over 12 amino acids. The CDR3 DNA reads as TGTGCCAGCAGCGCATGGAGCTATGGCTACACCTTC. It encodes CASSAWSYGYTF.

The chain has TRBV4-1 and TRBJ2-2; maybe TRBD2 (5 bases). V gave up 1 base and J gave up 1 base, with 16 bases separating them. The CDR3 loop spans 18 amino acids. The germline CDR1 and CDR2 sequences are MGHRA and YSYEKL. The CDR3 nucleotides are TGCGCCAGCAGCCAAGTAGGCTGGGTCAGCGGGAACACCGGGGAGCTGTTTTTT. It yields the protein CASSQVGWVSGNTGELFF.

This chain links TRBV19 with TRBJ2-3; 10 nucleotides match TRBD1. V dropped 4 bases and J dropped 3; count of bases not matched to a gene: 10. CDR3 length: 17 amino acids. Germline loops: CDR1 LNHDA, CDR2 SQIVND (reference sequence). The CDR3 here is CASSRGQGPPGTDTQYF. In nucleotides, the CDR3 is TGTGCCAGTAGTAGGGGACAGGGGCCCCCTGGGACAGATACGCAGTATTTT.

The gene calls are TRBV23-1 and TRBJ2-1; 7 bases fit TRBD1. TRBV23-1 falls under the ORF class, with uncertain function. CDR3 length equals 19 residues. V gave up 2 bases and J gave up 7 bases; unmatched junction bases: 20. The CDR3 sequence: CASSQTGTASDHPRNEQFF. CDR3 DNA sequence: TGCGCCAGCAGTCAAACCGGGACAGCAAGCGATCACCCACGGAATGAGCAGTTCTTC.

This chain links TRBV28 with TRBJ2-3; the D gene is possibly TRBD2 (7 bases). V was trimmed by 2 bases and J by 0 bases, leaving 12 bases between them. The CDR3 extends over 16 amino acids. The germline CDR1 and CDR2 sequences are MDHEN and SYDVKM. CDR3: CASSLDAGASTDTQYF. In DNA, the CDR3 is TGTGCCAGCAGTTTAGACGCGGGGGCTAGCACAGATACGCAGTATTTT.

This chain links TRBV25-1 with TRBJ2-1, with a tentative D call TRBD2 (6 bases). The CDR3 is made up of 12 amino acids. Germline V gene data show CDR1 as MGHDK and CDR2 as SYGVNS. The V gene lost 5 bases and the J gene lost 14 bases, with 16 bases spanning the gap. The CDR3: CASSKEAGQKFF. Written as DNA, the CDR3 is TGTGCCAGCAGTAAGGAGGCGGGGCAAAAGTTCTTC.

This chain uses TRBV25-1 with TRBJ1-1, with D possibly matching TRBD1 (6 bases). Germline CDR1 is MGHDK and CDR2 is SYGVNS. The CDR3 has 13 amino acids. With 9 bases removed from V and 0 bases from J, the gap between germline ends came to 11 bases. This CDR3 reads CASMDRLNTEAFF. The CDR3 coding sequence is TGTGCCAGTATGGACAGATTGAACACTGAAGCTTTCTTT.

Points on this clone: In the same sample, other DNA sequences code for this CDR3. CDR3 sequence reads: CASSSGSSYNEQFF. The CDR3 DNA is TGTGCCAGCAGTTCCGGGAGCTCCTACAATGAGCAGTTCTTC. The chain uses TRBV27 and TRBJ2-1; D perhaps matches TRBD2 (6 bases). The CDR3 is 14 amino acids. Germline V gene lookup returns CDR1 MNHEY and CDR2 SMNVEV (reference sequence). V was cut by 4 bases and J by 0 bases, with 7 bases left in between.

This clone occurred a few times. V and J are TRBV2 and TRBJ1-4, with 7 bases lining up with TRBD1. V shed 4 bases and J 4 bases; nucleotides not matched to a gene: 6. The CDR3 sequence is 15 residues long. CDR1 is SNHLY, CDR2 FYNNEI, per germline. The CDR3 protein is CASSVSGGNNEKLFF. The CDR3 DNA reads as TGTGCCAGCAGTGTGTCAGGGGGAAATAATGAAAAACTGTTTTTT.

The gene calls are TRBV30 and TRBJ2-3, with D unresolved. The CDR3 runs to 12 residues. The V end was cut by 3 bases, the J end by 0 bases, with 4 bases between. Germline V gene sequence: CDR1 GTSNPN, CDR2 SVGIG (reference sequence). CDR3 nucleotides: TGTGCCTGGAGGGAGAGCACAGATACGCAGTATTTT. It encodes CAWRESTDTQYF.

The chain joins TRBV5-8 to TRBJ2-6, with a weak D call TRBD1 (6 bases). V was pared by 4 bases and J by 2 bases, with 13 bases between. CDR1 and CDR2 from the germline V gene are SGHTS and YDEGEE. This CDR3 is 16 amino acids long. The CDR3 region has the DNA TGTGCCAGCAGCCTCGAGGGGGACACTGGGGCCAACGTCCTGACTTTC. Its translation is CASSLEGDTGANVLTF.

V and J are TRBV5-5 and TRBJ2-7, with 8 nucleotides matching TRBD2. The CDR3 contains 14 residues. From germline, CDR1 is SGHKS and CDR2 YYEKEE (reference sequence). J gave up 3 bases and V 2 bases, and 4 bases lay outside the gene matches. The CDR3: CASSLSGGFYEQYF. The CDR3 coding sequence is TGTGCCAGCAGCTTAAGCGGGGGATTCTACGAGCAGTACTTC.

In this sample, this clone turned up a few times. The gene calls are TRBV4-3 and TRBJ1-2, with 7 bases aligning to TRBD1. With V trimmed by 0 bases and J by 4 bases, 8 bases remained unmatched. Germline lookup yields CDR1 LGHNA and CDR2 YSLEER. CDR3 length: 16 residues. The CDR3 bases are TGCGCCAGCAGCCAAGATCAAAGGGGGCGAGTCTATGGCTACACCTTC. This gives the protein CASSQDQRGRVYGYTF.

The rearrangement uses TRBV7-9 and TRBJ1-4; TRBD1 matches 7 bases. This CDR3 is 14 amino acids long. Germline V lookup: CDR1 SEHNR, CDR2 FQNEAQ (reference sequence). Trimming took 5 bases from V and 8 from J; bases not matched to a gene: 8. The CDR3 bases are TGTGCCAGCAGCCATGACAGGGTCGAAGAAAAACTGTTTTTT. Protein sequence: CASSHDRVEEKLFF.

The chain recombines TRBV10-2 with TRBJ1-5; D is unresolved. The germline V gene has CDR1 WSHSY and CDR2 SAAADI. V gave up 7 bases and J gave up 6 bases, with 13 bases separating them. The CDR3 runs 13 residues. The DNA of the CDR3 is TGCGCCAGCACCAGCGATCGGGGTCAGCCCCAGCATTTT. Translating gives CASTSDRGQPQHF.

The V gene is TRBV5-1, the J gene TRBJ2-5, with D perhaps matching TRBD2 (6 bases). There are 15 residues in the CDR3. Per germline, CDR1 SGHRS and CDR2 YFSETQ. Trimming pared 0 bases from V and 4 bases from J, leaving 13 bases between. In DNA, the CDR3 is TGCGCCAGCAGCTTGGACGGGACTCCCGGAGAGACCCAGTACTTC. This codes for CASSLDGTPGETQYF.

This clone was seen only once. The chain is built from TRBV13 and TRBJ2-5, with D possibly matching TRBD1 (5 bases). This CDR3 has 15 amino acids. V was cut by 5 bases and J by 2 bases, with 15 bases left in between. CDR1 PRHDT and CDR2 FYEKMQ come from the germline V gene (reference sequence). The CDR3 protein is CASSPRTGRQETQYF. CDR3 DNA: TGTGCCAGCAGCCCGCGAACAGGAAGACAAGAGACCCAGTACTTC. Based on the CDR3 plus reference TRBV13 and TRBJ2-5, the full variable domain is AAGVIQSPRHLIKEKRETATLKCYPIPRHDTVYWYQQGPGQDPQFLISFYEKMQSDKGSIPDRFSAQQFSDYHSELNMSSLELGDSALYFCASSPRTGRQETQYFGPGTRLLVL.

V is TRBV9 and J is TRBJ2-7; D is uncertain. Germline values: CDR1 SGDLS, CDR2 YYNGEE. Trimming took 0 bases from V and 5 from J, leaving 18 bases between them. The CDR3 sequence is 16 residues long. CDR3 nucleotides: TGTGCCAGCAGCGTAGGGTATCAAAATGCGGCCGACGAGCAGTACTTC. Translation gives CASSVGYQNAADEQYF. Complete variable domain (other parts from reference TRBV9 and TRBJ2-7): DSGVTQTPKHLITATGQRVTLRCSPRSGDLSVYWYQQSLDQGLQFLIQYYNGEERAKGNILERFSAQQFPDLHSELNLSSLELGDSALYFCASSVGYQNAADEQYFGPGTRLTVT.

The J gene is TRBJ1-5, the V gene TRBV27, with 7 bases lining up with TRBD1. V shed 5 bases and J 2 bases; nucleotides not matched to a gene: 15. This CDR3 spans 18 amino acids. CDR1 is MNHEY and CDR2 is SMNVEV in the germline V gene (reference sequence). CDR3 sequence reads: CASSPILSRDSGNQPQHF. The CDR3 coding sequence is TGTGCCAGCAGTCCGATCCTCTCCCGGGACAGTGGCAATCAGCCCCAGCATTTT.

The J gene is TRBJ1-1, the V gene TRBV9; weak D call: TRBD1 (5 bases). V lost 5 bases, J lost 3 bases, and 14 bases lay in between. This CDR3 has 14 amino acids. CDR1 SGDLS and CDR2 YYNGEE come from the germline V gene. The CDR3 loop is CASSLHTGDTEAFF. CDR3 DNA sequence: TGTGCCAGCAGTTTACACACAGGTGACACTGAAGCTTTCTTT.

This chain links TRBV6-2 or TRBV6-3 with TRBJ2-3; no clear D. Deletions cut 2 bases from V and 4 bases from J, with 13 bases between. The CDR3 totals 15 residues. Germline V lookup: CDR1 MNHEY, CDR2 SVGEGT. CDR3 nucleotide sequence: TGTGCCAGCAGTTACGGGCAGATCCCCCCAGATACGCAGTATTTT. Its protein product is CASSYGQIPPDTQYF.

J is TRBJ2-1 and V is TRBV7-8; D is possibly TRBD1 (6 bases). Trimming removed 5 bases at V and 0 bases at J, with 17 bases between. The CDR3 extends over 17 amino acids. CDR1 and CDR2 (germline): SGHVS, FQNEAQ. The CDR3 loop reads CASSPLTGRGSYNEQFF. Here the CDR3 DNA reads TGTGCCAGCAGCCCCCTAACAGGGCGTGGCTCCTACAATGAGCAGTTCTTC. Using reference TRBV7-8 and TRBJ2-1 for the parts outside the CDR3, the full variable domain is GAGVSQSPRYKVAKRGQDVALRCDPISGHVSLFWYQQALGQGPEFLTYFQNEAQLDKSGLPSDRFFAERPEGSVSTLKIQRTQQEDSAVYLCASSPLTGRGSYNEQFFGPGTRLTVL.

The chain employs TRBV7-6 and TRBJ2-5; possible D gene TRBD2, 6 bases. This CDR3 region has 15 residues. Germline V gives CDR1 SGHVS, CDR2 FNYEAQ. Trimming pared 5 bases from V and 2 bases from J, leaving 15 bases between. The CDR3: CASSGRDLLQETQYF. The CDR3 nucleotides are TGTGCCAGCAGCGGCCGGGACTTATTACAAGAGACCCAGTACTTC.

J is TRBJ1-5 and V is TRBV27; D is possibly TRBD1 (6 bases). The CDR3 runs 16 residues. The V gene's germline CDR1 is MNHEY and CDR2 SMNVEV (reference sequence). The ends were cut back, 5 bases at V and 0 bases at J, with 14 bases in the middle. For the CDR3, the DNA is TGTGCCAGCAGTCCTTACGGACAGTATAGCAATCAGCCCCAGCATTTT. Its protein is CASSPYGQYSNQPQHF.

A few counts support this clone. The CDR3 loop is CATETSKNTEAFF. CDR3 coding DNA: TGTGCTACTGAGACTAGTAAGAACACTGAAGCTTTCTTT. The genes are TRBV2 and TRBJ1-1; no definite D call. CDR1 is SNHLY, CDR2 FYNNEI, per germline. This CDR3 has 13 amino acids. Supplemented by reference TRBV2 and TRBJ1-1, the full variable domain reads EPEVTQTPSHQVTQMGQEVILRCVPISNHLYFYWYRQILGQKVEFLVSFYNNEISEKSEIFDDQFSVERPDGSNFTLKIRSTKLEDSAMYFCATETSKNTEAFFGQGTRLTVV.